A selection of T cell receptor beta chains follows, all from one sample in a study of metastatic and nonmetastatic thyroid tumors. TCRdb re-clonotyped the PCR reads via MiXCR. The table includes about 15,000 clones, about a quarter detected once. The sample taken for sequencing was tumor tissue. Receptors originate from a female donor with papillary thyroid cancer or a benign thyroid nodule (not recorded which). Some clones in this sample may be carry-over from other donors' samples. CDR3s include the opening cysteine and the closing phenylalanine or tryptophan. A D gene is named only where the DNA matches it firmly. Part of the rows lack a size; the others show once, few, many or a class for expanded clones.

clone size: .; D gene: TRBD2; J gene: TRBJ2-1; CDR3 length: 14; V gene: TRBV20-1; CDR3 DNA: TGCAGTGTACCGGGGGAGCGGGAGTTCGATGAGCAGTTCTTC; CDR3 protein: CSVPGEREFDEQFF
clone size: many; D gene: .; J gene: TRBJ2-1; CDR3 length: 16; V gene: TRBV14; CDR3 DNA: TGTGCCAGCAGCCAAGAGGCCCGGAAAATCTACAATGAGCAGTTCTTC; CDR3 protein: CASSQEARKIYNEQFF
clone size: many; D gene: TRBD1; J gene: TRBJ1-6; CDR3 length: 14; V gene: TRBV5-1; CDR3 DNA: TGCGCCAGCAGCCACAGGGGTGGTGATTCACCCCTCCACTTT; CDR3 protein: CASSHRGGDSPLHF
clone size: many; D gene: .; J gene: TRBJ2-3; CDR3 length: 14; V gene: TRBV6-2/TRBV6-3; CDR3 DNA: TGTGCCAGCAGTTTCGGAGGGCCCACAGATACGCAGTATTTT; CDR3 protein: CASSFGGPTDTQYF
clone size: many; D gene: TRBD1; J gene: TRBJ2-5; CDR3 length: 16; V gene: TRBV11-2; CDR3 DNA: TGTGCCAGCAGCTTTGGGGAAGGGGGCGGTTGGGAGACCCAGTACTTC; CDR3 protein: CASSFGEGGGWETQYF
clone size: many; D gene: .; J gene: TRBJ2-1; CDR3 length: 16; V gene: TRBV19; CDR3 DNA: TGTGCCAGTAGATCCTTTGGGGGAGTGATGGACAATGAGCAGTTCTTC; CDR3 protein: CASRSFGGVMDNEQFF
clone size: .; D gene: TRBD1; J gene: TRBJ1-6; CDR3 length: 14; V gene: TRBV20-1; CDR3 DNA: TGCAGTGCTCCCCGACAGGGAAGTAATTCACCCCTCCACTTT; CDR3 protein: CSAPRQGSNSPLHF
clone size: many; D gene: .; J gene: TRBJ1-1; CDR3 length: 14; V gene: TRBV20-1; CDR3 DNA: TGCAGTGCTAGAGAGGAGACAGCGAACACTGAAGCTTTCTTT; CDR3 protein: CSAREETANTEAFF
clone size: many; D gene: TRBD2; J gene: TRBJ2-1; CDR3 length: 15; V gene: TRBV9; CDR3 DNA: TGTGCCAGCAGCGTAGAAGGCGGGAGAAACAATGAGCAGTTCTTC; CDR3 protein: CASSVEGGRNNEQFF
clone size: medium-sized; D gene: .; J gene: TRBJ2-6; CDR3 length: 15; V gene: TRBV19; CDR3 DNA: TGTGCCAGTAGTATCCAGCCCTCTGGGGCCAACGTCCTGACTTTC; CDR3 protein: CASSIQPSGANVLTF
clone size: few; D gene: TRBD1; J gene: TRBJ1-3; CDR3 length: 14; V gene: TRBV6-1; CDR3 DNA: TGTGCCAGCAGTGAAGGGACAGGTGGAAACACCATATATTTT; CDR3 protein: CASSEGTGGNTIYF
clone size: few; D gene: TRBD2; J gene: TRBJ2-3; CDR3 length: 15; V gene: TRBV12-3/TRBV12-4; CDR3 DNA: TGTGCCAGCAGGAAGGGACTAGCAGGGACATATACGCAGTATTTT; CDR3 protein: CASRKGLAGTYTQYF
clone size: many; D gene: .; J gene: TRBJ1-5; CDR3 length: 15; V gene: TRBV5-5; CDR3 DNA: TGTGCCAGCAGCCTAAGACAGGACCTCAATCAGCCCCAGCATTTT; CDR3 protein: CASSLRQDLNQPQHF
clone size: .; D gene: .; J gene: TRBJ2-7; CDR3 length: 13; V gene: TRBV5-1; CDR3 DNA: TGCGCCAGCCTGACAGGCTCCCCCGACGAGCAGTACTTC; CDR3 protein: CASLTGSPDEQYF
clone size: once; D gene: TRBD1; J gene: TRBJ1-2; CDR3 length: 17; V gene: TRBV4-2; CDR3 DNA: TGTGCCAGCAGCGGGACAGGGGCTTCGCGCATGGGCTATGGCTACACCTTC; CDR3 protein: CASSGTGASRMGYGYTF
clone size: many; D gene: .; J gene: TRBJ2-3; CDR3 length: 15; V gene: TRBV13; CDR3 DNA: TGTGCCAGCAGCACCTTCCGAGGGGTGACAGATACGCAGTATTTT; CDR3 protein: CASSTFRGVTDTQYF
clone size: .; D gene: .; J gene: TRBJ1-1; CDR3 length: 14; V gene: TRBV7-9; CDR3 DNA: TGTGCCAGCAGACCGATTCTCGAGAACACTGAAGCTTTCTTT; CDR3 protein: CASRPILENTEAFF
clone size: once; D gene: .; J gene: TRBJ1-6; CDR3 length: 12; V gene: TRBV30; CDR3 DNA: TGTGCCTGCGGACGGAGGCAATCACCCCTCCACTTT; CDR3 protein: CACGRRQSPLHF
clone size: many; D gene: TRBD2; J gene: TRBJ2-5; CDR3 length: 13; V gene: TRBV2; CDR3 DNA: TGTGCCAGCAAAACTAGCGGGGGGGAGACCCAGTACTTC; CDR3 protein: CASKTSGGETQYF
clone size: few; D gene: .; J gene: TRBJ1-2; CDR3 length: 17; V gene: TRBV6-1; CDR3 DNA: TGTGCCAGCAGTCATACAGTTACAGGGCCGGCGTATTATGGCTACACCTTC; CDR3 protein: CASSHTVTGPAYYGYTF
clone size: medium-sized; D gene: TRBD1; J gene: TRBJ2-2; CDR3 length: 14; V gene: TRBV20-1; CDR3 DNA: TGCAGTGCCGTACAGGGGGCAGGCACCGGGGAGCTGTTTTTT; CDR3 protein: CSAVQGAGTGELFF
clone size: many; D gene: TRBD1; J gene: TRBJ1-4; CDR3 length: 14; V gene: TRBV7-9; CDR3 DNA: TGTGCCAGCAGCATCAGGGGGCTGGACGAAAAACTGTTTTTT; CDR3 protein: CASSIRGLDEKLFF
clone size: many; D gene: TRBD1; J gene: TRBJ2-3; CDR3 length: 17; V gene: TRBV2; CDR3 DNA: TGTGCCAGCAGTGAGGGGGTTGGTAGAGGGGGCGTAGATACGCAGTATTTT; CDR3 protein: CASSEGVGRGGVDTQYF
clone size: once; D gene: TRBD2; J gene: TRBJ2-1; CDR3 length: 16; V gene: TRBV11-2; CDR3 DNA: TGTGCCAGCAGCTCACGACTAGCGGCCTTATACAATGAGCAGTTCTTC; CDR3 protein: CASSSRLAALYNEQFF
clone size: .; D gene: TRBD2; J gene: TRBJ2-7; CDR3 length: 16; V gene: TRBV6-2/TRBV6-3; CDR3 DNA: TGTGCCAGCAGTTCGGGAACTAGCGGGGGCCTGAACGAGCAGTACTTC; CDR3 protein: CASSSGTSGGLNEQYF
clone size: .; D gene: .; J gene: TRBJ2-7; CDR3 length: 13; V gene: TRBV30; CDR3 DNA: TGTGCCTGGAGTATCCAGGTGGGGTACGAGCAGTACTTC; CDR3 protein: CAWSIQVGYEQYF
clone size: many; D gene: .; J gene: TRBJ1-1; CDR3 length: 14; V gene: TRBV6-2/TRBV6-3; CDR3 DNA: TGTGCCAGCAGGAAACAGGGATTGAACACTGAAGCTTTCTTT; CDR3 protein: CASRKQGLNTEAFF
clone size: many; D gene: TRBD1; J gene: TRBJ2-7; CDR3 length: 14; V gene: TRBV14; CDR3 DNA: TGTGCCAGCAGCCATTTGGGACAGGCCTCCGAGCAGTACTTC; CDR3 protein: CASSHLGQASEQYF
clone size: .; D gene: TRBD1; J gene: TRBJ1-4; CDR3 length: 16; V gene: TRBV28; CDR3 DNA: TGTGCCAGCAGTTCCCCCCCGGACAGGAACGAGGAAAAACTGTTTTTT; CDR3 protein: CASSSPPDRNEEKLFF
clone size: .; D gene: TRBD1; J gene: TRBJ2-3; CDR3 length: 17; V gene: TRBV4-2; CDR3 DNA: TGTGCCAGCAGCCAAGGACAGGGTCCCCCTATGACAGATACGCAGTATTTT; CDR3 protein: CASSQGQGPPMTDTQYF
clone size: many; D gene: .; J gene: TRBJ2-5; CDR3 length: 13; V gene: TRBV20-1; CDR3 DNA: TGCAGTGCTAGACGGCAGGGTAGAGAGACCCAGTACTTC; CDR3 protein: CSARRQGRETQYF